This T cell receptor (beta chain) was recorded in a study of PD-1 blockade in classical Hodgkin lymphoma. On the study more broadly: The nivolumab dose that patients received was 3 mg/kg, given intravenously every 2 weeks.

The protocol was immunoSEQ multiplex PCR, while the TCRdb copy is restricted to in-frame clones and leaves out a portion. The data show 14,000 or so clones, with 80% to 90% seen just once and about 20% held by the top ten. All patients relapsed after autologous stem cell transplantation, and brentuximab vedotin exposure varied. The CDR3 runs to 15 residues. Germline V gene data show CDR1 as SGHDT and CDR2 as YYEEEE. V lost 1 base, J lost 3 bases, and 14 bases lay in between. A note on this clone: Its specificity is unknown.

Whole-study results and caveats: In CD4+ cells, TCR diversity went up significantly by C4D1, but in CD8+ cells it did not.

Here the sequenced sample was peripheral blood mononuclear cells (PBMCs), taken at baseline. The sequence came from a human donor with classical Hodgkin lymphoma. The chain employs TRBV5-6 and TRBJ2-7, with a possible D match to TRBD1 (5 bases). The CDR3 spells CASSLRPDNFYEQYF. The CDR3 DNA is TGTGCCAGCAGCTTGCGTCCGGACAACTTCTACGAGCAGTACTTC. Looking up the rest from reference TRBV5-6 and TRBJ2-7 gives the full variable domain: DAGVTQSPTHLIKTRGQQVTLRCSPKSGHDTVSWYQQALGQGPQFIFQYYEEEERQRGNFPDRFSGHQFPNYSSELNVNALLLGDSALYLCASSLRPDNFYEQYFGPGTRLTVT.